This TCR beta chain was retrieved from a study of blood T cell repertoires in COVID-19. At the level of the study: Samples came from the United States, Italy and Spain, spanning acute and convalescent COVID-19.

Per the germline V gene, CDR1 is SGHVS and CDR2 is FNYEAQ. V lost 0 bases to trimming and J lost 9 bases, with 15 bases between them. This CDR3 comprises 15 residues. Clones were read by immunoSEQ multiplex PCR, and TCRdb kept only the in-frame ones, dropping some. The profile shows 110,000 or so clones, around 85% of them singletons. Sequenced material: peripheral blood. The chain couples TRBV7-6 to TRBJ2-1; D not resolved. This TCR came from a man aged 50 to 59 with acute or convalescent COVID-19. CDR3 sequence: CASSLARLAPGEQFF. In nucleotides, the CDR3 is TGTGCCAGCAGCTTAGCACGACTGGCGCCTGGTGAGCAGTTCTTC.